The next 13 T cell receptor beta chains were all read from a single sample in a study of T cells expressing NK-cell markers. TCRdb re-called the 5' RACE reads and gives one entry per CDR3 protein, without DNA. The table lists roughly 420,000 distinct CDR3 sequences. Sequencing input: blood T cells: a sorted CD56 or NKG2C T cell subset, CD4+ or CD8+ T cells, or bulk PBMC T cells (not recorded which). The source of these receptors is a woman between 18 and 70 years old in good health.

The V call is TRBV18, the J call TRBJ1-6; TCRdb selects TRBD1, and the lack of DNA leaves this call unchecked. The CDR3 totals 14 residues. The germline CDR1 and CDR2 sequences are KGHSH and LQKENI. The CDR3 region is CASSLGQNNSPLHF.

The chain couples TRBV5-1 to TRBJ1-2; TCRdb's D call of TRBD1 is untestable without DNA. This CDR3 comprises 17 residues. Per germline, CDR1 SGHRS and CDR2 YFSETQ. The CDR3 loop reads CASSWTGVRIPNYGYTF.

The chain couples TRBV6-1 to TRBJ1-1; lacking DNA, the TRBD1 call made by TCRdb goes unchecked. Germline V lookup: CDR1 MNHNS, CDR2 SASEGT. CDR3 size: 14 residues. The CDR3 is CASRKSGGRAEAFF.

The chain employs TRBV20-1 and TRBJ2-1. The germline gives CDR1 DFQATT, CDR2 SNEGSKA (reference sequence). There are 12 residues in the CDR3. This chain's CDR3 is CSGPGAYNEQFF.

The rearrangement uses TRBV19 and TRBJ1-2; without DNA, the TCRdb call of TRBD1 cannot be checked. This CDR3 is 13 amino acids long. Germline CDR1 and CDR2: LNHDA and SQIVND (reference sequence). The CDR3 region is CASSYRGSYGYTF.

The V and J genes are TRBV19 and TRBJ1-5. CDR3 length equals 12 residues. Germline V lookup: CDR1 LNHDA, CDR2 SQIVND (reference sequence). The CDR3 loop is CASKEGVQPQHF.

The chain has TRBV7-2 and TRBJ1-2. Per the germline V gene, CDR1 is SGHTA and CDR2 is FQGNSA. CDR3 length: 14 residues. CDR3 amino acids: CASSSRRQAGGYTF.

The chain joins TRBV6-5 to TRBJ1-2; as DNA is missing, the TRBD1 call by TCRdb cannot be tested. Germline CDR1 is MNHEY and CDR2 is SVGAGI. The CDR3 sequence is 16 residues long. CDR3 sequence: CASSYAKGTGSGGYTF.

The chain couples TRBV20-1 to TRBJ1-5. Germline values: CDR1 DFQATT, CDR2 SNEGSKA (reference sequence). This CDR3 contains 15 residues. The CDR3 loop reads CSARDITDSNQPQHF.

The chain joins TRBV6-5 to TRBJ2-3. This CDR3 is built from 14 residues. Germline CDR1 reads MNHEY; CDR2 reads SVGAGI. CDR3 residues: CASSYRQGTDTQYF.

This chain links TRBV6-1 with TRBJ1-6. The CDR3 is 14 amino acids. The germline V gene has CDR1 MNHNS and CDR2 SASEGT. CDR3 amino acids: CASSKPAEYSPLHF.

The V and J genes are TRBV20-1 and TRBJ2-1. The CDR3 has 11 residues. Looked up from germline, CDR1 is DFQATT and CDR2 is SNEGSKA (reference sequence). This CDR3 reads CSARASHEQFF.

The J gene is TRBJ2-1, the V gene TRBV12-3 or TRBV12-4; checking the TCRdb D call of TRBD1 is not possible without DNA. The CDR3 is 11 residues long. Here the CDR3 reads CASSGGDEQFF.